This T cell receptor beta chain was observed in a study of STAT5B mutations in CD4+ large granular lymphocyte leukemia. The germline CDR1 and CDR2 sequences are SGHRS and YFSETQ. The CDR3 runs to 15 residues. The V and J ends lost 4 bases and 2 bases respectively, with 16 bases between them. Sequencing used immunoSEQ multiplex PCR; TCRdb keeps in-frame clones, though not all of them. Of 40,000 or so clones in the sample, about 80% were seen once. Source material: CD4+ T cells from blood buffy coats. This chain joins TRBV5-1 and TRBJ2-7; possibly TRBD1 for D (6 bases). The TCR originated in a human donor in good health. In DNA form, the CDR3 reads TGCGCCAGCAGCGGTGGACAGTTGATCACCTACGAGCAGTACTTC. Protein sequence: CASSGGQLITYEQYF.